These 28 T cell receptor beta chains originate from one sample sequenced in a study of CXCR3-negative and CXCR3-positive naive CD8 T cells. UMI-tagged TRB cDNA libraries were built via 5' RACE. TCRdb processed the 5' RACE reads again and assigns one entry to each CDR3 protein, with no DNA. The sample includes some 8,700 distinct CDR3 sequences. Sequenced input: naive CXCR3- CD8+ T cells from blood. The subset is: CD45RO-CCR7+CD27+CD95- naive CD8+ T cells lacking CXCR3 (TNR3-). The receptor source for this set is a human donor in good health. Some clones in this sample may be carry-over from other donors' samples.

According to its frequency, this clonotype is medium-sized (0.01 to 0.1%). The rearrangement links TRBV7-3 to TRBJ2-1; with no DNA, the TCRdb D assignment of TRBD2 cannot be verified. The CDR3 has 18 residues. Germline lookup yields CDR1 SGHTA and CDR2 FQGTGA. The CDR3 region is CASSLGPGLAGERDEQFF.

The chain recombines TRBV20-1 with TRBJ2-1; TCRdb selects TRBD1, and the lack of DNA leaves this call unchecked. CDR1 and CDR2 from the germline V gene are DFQATT and SNEGSKA (reference sequence). The CDR3 sequence is 12 residues long. The CDR3 loop is CSARGAGNEQFF.

V gene TRBV6-5 combines with J gene TRBJ2-2; TCRdb designates TRBD1, a call that cannot be tested without DNA. This CDR3 comprises 13 residues. Per germline, CDR1 MNHEY and CDR2 SVGAGI. The CDR3 sequence: CASSYPGTGELFF.

The V gene is TRBV5-4, the J gene TRBJ2-1. The germline V gene encodes CDR1 SGHNT and CDR2 YYREEE (reference sequence). This CDR3 contains 14 residues. The CDR3 sequence: CASSLVAGLDEQFF.

In terms of frequency, this clonotype is medium-sized (0.01 to 0.1%). The chain links TRBV9 to TRBJ2-1. The length of the CDR3 is 14 residues. The V gene's germline CDR1 is SGDLS and CDR2 YYNGEE. CDR3 protein: CASSFKTDHNEQFF.

V and J are TRBV5-1 and TRBJ2-1; the D call from TCRdb, TRBD1, cannot be confirmed without DNA. The CDR3 is 15 amino acids. Germline CDR1 is SGHRS and CDR2 is YFSETQ. Here the CDR3 reads CASRSRDRESHEQFF.

This chain links TRBV27 with TRBJ1-1; TCRdb's assignment of TRBD1 cannot be checked, as there is no DNA. This CDR3 comprises 13 residues. Germline V CDR1 and CDR2: MNHEY, SMNVEV (reference sequence). CDR3 region: CASRGVWNTEAFF.

This clonotype ranks as medium-sized in terms of frequency. The chain joins TRBV5-4 to TRBJ2-3; TCRdb picks TRBD1, but there is no DNA to check that call. Germline CDR1 is SGHNT and CDR2 is YYREEE (reference sequence). The CDR3 consists of 17 residues. The CDR3 sequence: CASSSSPGDPGTDTQYF.

The chain joins TRBV9 to TRBJ2-3. The CDR3 has 15 residues. Germline loops: CDR1 SGDLS, CDR2 YYNGEE. CDR3 sequence: CASSVGGGLTDTQYF.

The chain carries TRBV13 and TRBJ2-1; TCRdb's D gene call, TRBD2, goes unchecked for lack of DNA. This CDR3 contains 13 residues. The germline V gene has CDR1 PRHDT and CDR2 FYEKMQ (reference sequence). CDR3 residues: CASSSTSDNEQFF.

This clonotype is labeled medium-sized (0.01 to 0.1%) based on frequency. This sequence joins TRBV25-1 and TRBJ1-2. This CDR3 is 14 amino acids long. CDR1 and CDR2 (germline): MGHDK, SYGVNS. CDR3 region: CASSELAANYGYTF.

The gene calls are TRBV28 and TRBJ2-3; absent DNA, TCRdb's TRBD2 call cannot be checked. This CDR3 contains 16 residues. CDR1 and CDR2 from the germline V gene are MDHEN and SYDVKM. CDR3 sequence reads: CASSPRGGASTDTQYF.

This clonotype is identified as medium-sized (0.01 to 0.1%) from frequency. The J gene is TRBJ2-1, the V gene TRBV7-9; TCRdb's D call, TRBD2, is unchecked because there is no DNA. From germline, CDR1 is SEHNR and CDR2 FQNEAQ (reference sequence). The CDR3 contains 15 residues. CDR3 protein: CASSSPASEVNEQFF.

According to its frequency, this clonotype is medium-sized. The chain carries TRBV7-9 and TRBJ2-3. The CDR3 totals 13 residues. Germline-derived CDR1 and CDR2 are SEHNR and FQNEAQ (reference sequence). The CDR3 here is CASSLDGTDTQYF.

The chain carries TRBV6-2 or TRBV6-3 and TRBJ1-1. The CDR3 contains 12 residues. Germline lookup yields CDR1 MNHEY and CDR2 SVGEGT. The CDR3 spells CASGEPSAEAFF.

The chain couples TRBV6-2 or TRBV6-3 to TRBJ1-5; TCRdb indicates TRBD1, and absent DNA this call remains unverified. This CDR3 is 14 amino acids long. Germline CDR1 reads MNHEY; CDR2 reads SVGEGT. The CDR3 spells CASSSGQGNQPQHF.

Considering frequency, this clonotype is medium-sized. The chain uses TRBV12-3 or TRBV12-4 and TRBJ2-5. The CDR3 spans 11 residues. CDR3 sequence: CASSSGETQYF.

The V and J genes are TRBV29-1 and TRBJ1-2; TCRdb outputs TRBD1, but without DNA this stays unchecked. The V gene's germline CDR1 is SQVTM and CDR2 ANQGSEA. The CDR3 sequence is 13 residues long. This CDR3 is CSVGDRVVNGYTF.

The J gene is TRBJ2-1, the V gene TRBV29-1; the TCRdb call, TRBD1, lacks DNA for checking. Germline values: CDR1 SQVTM, CDR2 ANQGSEA. This CDR3 is 12 amino acids long. Here the CDR3 reads CSVGTGGNEQFF.

The chain combines TRBV29-1 with TRBJ2-2; there is no DNA to check the TCRdb D call of TRBD1. Germline V gives CDR1 SQVTM, CDR2 ANQGSEA. This CDR3 comprises 16 residues. The CDR3 is CSVESGPLRGTGELFF.

This chain's CDR3 is CASSGPDHYGYTF. V gene TRBV2 combines with J gene TRBJ1-2. The V gene's germline CDR1 is SNHLY and CDR2 FYNNEI. The CDR3 has 13 amino acids.

This chain uses TRBV10-1 with TRBJ1-3; the D call of TRBD1 rests on TCRdb alone, since no DNA is present to check it. Germline CDR1 WNHNN, CDR2 SYGVQD (reference sequence). The CDR3 is made up of 16 amino acids. The CDR3 loop is CASSDDRGLSGNTIYF.

The J gene is TRBJ2-7, the V gene TRBV3-1; TCRdb's assignment of TRBD1 cannot be checked, as there is no DNA. This CDR3 contains 14 residues. Germline loops: CDR1 LGHDT, CDR2 YNNKEL (reference sequence). The CDR3 region is CASSLGRQIYEQYF.

This clonotype is called medium-sized based on its frequency. This chain links TRBV4-1 with TRBJ2-5; TCRdb reports TRBD2, a call that lacks DNA to check it against. The germline CDR1 and CDR2 sequences are MGHRA and YSYEKL. CDR3 size: 16 residues. This CDR3 is CASSQDPAGGEETQYF.

CDR3 region: CASSFSNEQFF. V gene TRBV7-8 combines with J gene TRBJ2-1. CDR3 length: 11 residues. Germline CDR1 is SGHVS and CDR2 is FQNEAQ.

The V and J genes are TRBV29-1 and TRBJ2-1; without DNA, the TCRdb call of TRBD1 cannot be checked. This CDR3 has 13 amino acids. The germline CDR1 and CDR2 sequences are SQVTM and ANQGSEA. CDR3 region: CSVRGVVDNEQFF.

The chain uses TRBV20-1 and TRBJ2-1; TCRdb's D call of TRBD2 is untestable without DNA. The germline V gene encodes CDR1 DFQATT and CDR2 SNEGSKA (reference sequence). This CDR3 has 16 residues. CDR3 protein: CSARESTSPRHNEQFF.

CDR3 sequence: CSVEGETLAGIYNEQFF. V usage is TRBV29-1 and J usage is TRBJ2-1; the TCRdb call, TRBD2, lacks DNA for checking. This CDR3 is built from 17 residues. Germline loops: CDR1 SQVTM, CDR2 ANQGSEA.